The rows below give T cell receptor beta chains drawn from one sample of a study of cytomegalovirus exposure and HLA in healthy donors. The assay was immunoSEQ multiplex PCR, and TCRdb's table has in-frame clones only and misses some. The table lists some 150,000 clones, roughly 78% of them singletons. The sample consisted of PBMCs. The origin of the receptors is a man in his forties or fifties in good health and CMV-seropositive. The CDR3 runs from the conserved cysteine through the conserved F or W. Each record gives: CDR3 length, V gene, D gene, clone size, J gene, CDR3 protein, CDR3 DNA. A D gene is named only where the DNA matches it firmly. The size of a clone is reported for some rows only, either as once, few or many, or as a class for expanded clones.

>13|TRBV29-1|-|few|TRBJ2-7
CSVEDIRGYEQYF
TGCAGCGTGGAGGATATACGCGGGTACGAGCAGTACTTC
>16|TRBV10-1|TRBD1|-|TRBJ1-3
CASSPGQGYSGNTIYF
TGCGCCAGCAGCCCGGGACAGGGATACTCTGGAAACACCATATATTTT
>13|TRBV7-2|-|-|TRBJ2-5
CASSQARDETQYF
TGTGCCAGCAGCCAGGCGCGGGACGAGACCCAGTACTTC
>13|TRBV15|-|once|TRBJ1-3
CAITGDIGNTIYF
TGTGCCATCACTGGGGACATAGGAAACACCATATATTTT
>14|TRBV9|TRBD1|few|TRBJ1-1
CASSHRGMNTEAFF
TGTGCCAGCAGCCACAGGGGCATGAACACTGAAGCTTTCTTT
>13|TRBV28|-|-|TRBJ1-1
CASSLGRLDEAFF
TGTGCCAGCAGTTTGGGCAGGTTAGATGAAGCTTTCTTT
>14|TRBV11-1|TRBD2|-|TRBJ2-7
CASGLAGGSNEQYF
TGTGCCAGCGGACTAGCGGGAGGAAGTAACGAGCAGTACTTC
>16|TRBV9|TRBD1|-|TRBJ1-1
CASSPIRGRLDTEAFF
TGTGCCAGCAGCCCTATCAGGGGGCGCTTGGACACTGAAGCTTTCTTT
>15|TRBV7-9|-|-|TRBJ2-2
CASSAALQNTGELFF
TGTGCCAGCAGCGCGGCACTACAAAACACCGGGGAGCTGTTTTTT
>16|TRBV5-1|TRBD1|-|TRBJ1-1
CASSFGAGGMGGEAFF
TGCGCCAGCAGCTTCGGGGCAGGGGGCATGGGGGGTGAAGCTTTCTTT
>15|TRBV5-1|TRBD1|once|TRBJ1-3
CASSFATGEGNTIYF
TGCGCCAGCAGCTTCGCGACAGGGGAAGGAAACACCATATATTTT
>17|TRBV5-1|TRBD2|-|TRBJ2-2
CASSPGTSGVNTGELFF
TGCGCCAGCAGCCCGGGGACTAGCGGAGTTAACACCGGGGAGCTGTTTTTT
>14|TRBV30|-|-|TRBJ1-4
CAWSVHRANEKLFF
TGTGCCTGGAGTGTACACAGAGCTAATGAAAAACTGTTTTTT
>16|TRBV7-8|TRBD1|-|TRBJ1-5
CASSYSGTGINQPQHF
TGTGCCAGCAGCTATTCCGGGACAGGGATAAATCAGCCCCAGCATTTT
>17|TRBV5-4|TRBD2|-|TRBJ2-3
CASSEGLAGGGADTQYF
TGTGCCAGCAGCGAAGGACTAGCGGGAGGGGGAGCAGATACGCAGTATTTT
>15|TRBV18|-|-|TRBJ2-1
CASSPIDSAYNEQFF
TGTGCCAGCTCACCAATTGACAGCGCCTACAATGAGCAGTTCTTC
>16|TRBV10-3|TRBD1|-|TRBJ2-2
CAISVTGTVNTGELFF
TGTGCCATCAGTGTTACCGGGACAGTGAACACCGGGGAGCTGTTTTTT
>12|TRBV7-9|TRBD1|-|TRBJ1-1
CSSSLGGAEAFF
TGTTCCAGCAGCTTAGGGGGCGCTGAAGCTTTCTTT
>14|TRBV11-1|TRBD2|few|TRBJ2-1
CASSPGLAGDEQFF
TGTGCCAGCAGTCCTGGACTAGCGGGAGATGAGCAGTTCTTC
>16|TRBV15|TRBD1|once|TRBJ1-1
CATSRYMGQGDTEAFF
TGTGCCACCAGCAGATACATGGGACAGGGGGACACTGAAGCTTTCTTT
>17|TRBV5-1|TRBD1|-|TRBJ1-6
CASKGTGGPTENSPLHF
TGCGCCAGCAAAGGGACAGGGGGCCCAACCGAAAATTCACCCCTCCACTTT
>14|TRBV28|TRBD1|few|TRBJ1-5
CAGKTGGSNQPQHF
TGTGCCGGGAAGACAGGGGGAAGCAATCAGCCCCAGCATTTT
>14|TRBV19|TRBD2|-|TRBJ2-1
CASTPSGGYNEQFF
TGTGCCAGTACCCCTAGCGGCGGGTACAATGAGCAGTTCTTC
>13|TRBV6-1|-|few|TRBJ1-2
CASSEEEVFGYTF
TGTGCCAGCAGTGAAGAAGAGGTTTTTGGCTACACCTTC
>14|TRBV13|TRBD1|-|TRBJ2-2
CASNDRGGTGELFF
TGTGCCAGTAATGACAGGGGTGGCACCGGGGAGCTGTTTTTT
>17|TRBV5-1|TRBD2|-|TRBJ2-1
CASSLAGLADSYNEQFF
TGCGCCAGCAGCTTGGCGGGACTAGCGGATTCCTACAATGAGCAGTTCTTC
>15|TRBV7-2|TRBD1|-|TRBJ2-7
CASSRTGTGSYEQYF
TGTGCCAGCAGCCGTACCGGGACAGGATCCTACGAGCAGTACTTC
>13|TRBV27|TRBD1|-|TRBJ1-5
CASRKGQHQPQHF
TGTGCCAGTAGAAAGGGACAGCATCAGCCCCAGCATTTT
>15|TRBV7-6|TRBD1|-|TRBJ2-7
CASSLGQGPRYEQCF
TGTGCCAGCAGCTTGGGACAGGGGCCTCGCTACGAGCAGTGCTTC
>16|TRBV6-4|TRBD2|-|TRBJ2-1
CASSGLAGVPGNEQFF
TGTGCCAGCAGTGGACTAGCGGGAGTACCGGGGAATGAGCAGTTCTTC
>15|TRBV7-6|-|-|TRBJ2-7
CASSSRWTVSDEQYF
TGTGCCAGCAGCTCCCGGTGGACAGTTTCAGACGAGCAGTACTTC
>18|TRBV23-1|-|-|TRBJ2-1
CASSQDGKGRGSYNEQFF
TGCGCCAGCAGTCAAGACGGAAAGGGCAGGGGTTCCTACAATGAGCAGTTCTTC
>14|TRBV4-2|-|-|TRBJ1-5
CASSQERILQTQHF
TGTGCCAGCAGCCAAGAGAGGATTTTGCAGACCCAGCATTTT
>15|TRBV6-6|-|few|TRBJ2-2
CASSYPGQNTGELFF
TGTGCCAGCAGTTACCCGGGACAGAACACCGGGGAGCTGTTTTTT
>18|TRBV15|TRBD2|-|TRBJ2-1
CATSRVLAGAYRYNEQFF
TGTGCCACCAGCAGAGTACTAGCGGGAGCATACCGATACAATGAGCAGTTCTTC
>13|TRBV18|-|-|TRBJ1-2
CASSPQLDRRSTF
TGTGCCAGCTCACCCCAGCTCGACAGGAGGAGCACCTTC
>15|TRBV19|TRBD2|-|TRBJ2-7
CASSIRTSGTYEQYF
TGTGCCAGTAGTATACGTACTAGCGGAACCTACGAGCAGTACTTC
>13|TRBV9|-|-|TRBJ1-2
CASSPRGAYGYTF
TGTGCCAGCAGCCCCCGCGGGGCCTATGGCTACACCTTC
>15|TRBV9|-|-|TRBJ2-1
CASSHDRGGNNEQFF
TGTGCCAGCAGCCACGACAGGGGAGGGAACAATGAGCAGTTCTTC
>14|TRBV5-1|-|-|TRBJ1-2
CASSLGLDNYGYTF
TGCGCCAGCAGCTTGGGACTCGATAACTATGGCTACACCTTC
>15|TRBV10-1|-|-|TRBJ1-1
CASSAHASLNTEAFF
TGCGCCAGCAGTGCCCACGCGAGTTTGAACACTGAAGCTTTCTTT
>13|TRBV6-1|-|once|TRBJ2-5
CASSSAGQETQYF
TGTGCCAGCAGCTCAGCGGGCCAAGAGACCCAGTACTTC
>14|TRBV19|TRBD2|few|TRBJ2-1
CASSNSGRSDEQFF
TGTGCCAGTAGTAACAGCGGGAGATCCGATGAGCAGTTCTTC
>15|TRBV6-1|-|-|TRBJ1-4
CASSGSFSGNEKLFF
TGTGCCAGCAGTGGAAGTTTCTCGGGAAATGAAAAACTGTTTTTT
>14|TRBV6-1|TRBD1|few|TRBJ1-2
CASRDSQGIRGYTF
TGTGCCAGCCGGGACAGCCAGGGCATACGTGGCTACACCTTC
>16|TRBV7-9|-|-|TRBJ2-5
CASSRPGTLRGETQYF
TGTGCCAGCAGCAGACCCGGGACTCTCCGTGGAGAGACCCAGTACTTC
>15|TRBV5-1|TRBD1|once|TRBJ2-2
CASSRQGDLTGELLF
TGCGCCAGCAGCAGACAGGGAGATTTAACCGGGGAGCTGCTTTTT